A single sample is the source of the 10 T cell receptor beta chains below, sequenced in a study of cytomegalovirus exposure and HLA in healthy donors. TCRdb keeps only in-frame clones here, not all; method: immunoSEQ multiplex PCR. The sample lists about 98,000 clones, about 83% seen once, with 3.5% to 5% in the top ten. The sequencing input was PBMCs. The receptors derive from a woman aged 30 to 39 in good health and CMV-seronegative.

The V call is TRBV7-3, the J call TRBJ1-5; maybe TRBD1 (5 bases). The CDR3 is 16 residues long. Germline V lookup: CDR1 SGHTA, CDR2 FQGTGA. Trimming shortened V by 3 bases and J by 4 bases, and 16 bases separated the two germline ends. The CDR3 spells CASSFGAGWGNQPQHF. The CDR3 DNA is TGTGCCAGCAGCTTTGGGGCAGGTTGGGGAAATCAGCCCCAGCATTTT.

The rearrangement joins TRBV5-6 to TRBJ1-2, with a possible D match to TRBD1 (6 bases). V shed 2 bases and J shed 2 bases, with 10 bases lying between them. The CDR3 runs 14 residues. Germline CDR1 and CDR2: SGHDT and YYEEEE. The CDR3 DNA reads as TGTGCCAGCAGCTTAGGACAGCCAAACTATGGCTACACCTTC. The encoded protein is CASSLGQPNYGYTF. Filled out from reference TRBV5-6 and TRBJ1-2, the complete variable domain reads DAGVTQSPTHLIKTRGQQVTLRCSPKSGHDTVSWYQQALGQGPQFIFQYYEEEERQRGNFPDRFSGHQFPNYSSELNVNALLLGDSALYLCASSLGQPNYGYTFGSGTRLTVV.

V is TRBV4-2 and J is TRBJ1-3, with 8 bases identical to TRBD1. CDR3 length equals 14 residues. Looked up from germline, CDR1 is LGHNA and CDR2 is YNFKEQ. The V gene end was trimmed by 4 bases and the J gene end by 4 bases; junction bases not matched to a gene: 3. CDR3 region: CASSRWTGGNTIYF. CDR3 nucleotide sequence: TGTGCCAGCAGCCGCTGGACAGGGGGAAACACCATATATTTT.

The rearrangement uses TRBV19 and TRBJ2-5; no clear D gene. The CDR3 contains 12 residues. V lost 3 bases to trimming and J lost 2 bases, with 4 bases between them. Germline loops: CDR1 LNHDA, CDR2 SQIVND (reference sequence). The CDR3 region is CASSIGQETQYF. CDR3 sequence (DNA): TGTGCCAGTAGTATCGGGCAAGAGACCCAGTACTTC.

The J gene is TRBJ2-7, the V gene TRBV6-1; D may be TRBD2 (6 bases). V lost 1 base and J lost 3, with 7 bases in between. Germline V CDR1 and CDR2: MNHNS, SASEGT. CDR3 size: 13 residues. The CDR3 coding sequence is TGTGCCAGCAGTGAAGGCGGGAACTACGAGCAGTACTTC. Its protein is CASSEGGNYEQYF.

The V call is TRBV14, the J call TRBJ1-3, with D unclear. The germline gives CDR1 SGHDN, CDR2 FVKESK. V was clipped by 1 base and J by 4 bases, with 14 bases between them. The CDR3 loop spans 16 amino acids. DNA for the CDR3: TGTGCCAGCAGCCAAGTCTCGCCCTTCGGGGGAAACACCATATATTTT. This gives the protein CASSQVSPFGGNTIYF.

This sequence joins TRBV29-1 and TRBJ1-5; D remains ambiguous. Germline V CDR1 and CDR2: SQVTM, ANQGSEA. Trimming shortened V by 6 bases and J by 4 bases, and 10 bases separated the two germline ends. The CDR3 is made up of 12 amino acids. The CDR3 sequence: CSVADTNQPQHF. CDR3 sequence (DNA): TGCAGCGTGGCCGACACAAATCAGCCCCAGCATTTT.

J is TRBJ2-1 and V is TRBV2; D ambiguous. Germline V lookup: CDR1 SNHLY, CDR2 FYNNEI. Trimming cost V 7 bases and J 10 bases, with 14 bases left between them. CDR3 length equals 12 residues. The CDR3 nucleotides are TGTGCCAGCACACCCGAGTTCAACGAGCAGTTCTTC. Translating it yields CASTPEFNEQFF.

V gene TRBV27 combines with J gene TRBJ2-5; 10 positions match TRBD2. CDR1 and CDR2 (germline): MNHEY, SMNVEV (reference sequence). The CDR3 has 16 amino acids. V shed 4 bases and J 4 bases; nucleotides not matched to a gene: 9. The chain's CDR3 is CASSSFLAGDGETQYF. As DNA, the CDR3 is TGTGCCAGCAGTTCCTTTCTAGCGGGAGACGGAGAGACCCAGTACTTC.

The rearrangement links TRBV5-8 to TRBJ1-5; the match to TRBD1 covers 9 bases. The CDR3 length is 15 residues. CDR1 is SGHTS, CDR2 YDEGEE, per germline. V lost 5 bases to trimming and J lost 6 bases; unmatched junction nucleotides: 9. CDR3 loop: CASSTGTGKVQPQHF. The CDR3 DNA follows: TGTGCCAGCAGTACCGGGACAGGGAAGGTTCAGCCCCAGCATTTT.